This T cell receptor (beta chain) was captured in a study of CD8 T cells in Susac syndrome. The germline gives CDR1 GTSNPN, CDR2 SVGIG (reference sequence). The CDR3 spans 13 residues. V was trimmed by 4 bases and J by 0 bases, leaving 9 bases between them. Reverse transcription of roughly 0.5 to 1 ug RNA was performed with random hexamers. An immunoSEQ multiplex PCR generated amplified TCR beta CDR3 products spanning 54 Vbeta and 13 Jbeta. Each CDR3 protein is one row after TCRdb ran MiXCR on the immunoSEQ multiplex PCR reads. The data contain around 190,000 distinct CDR3 sequences, over 85% of them singletons. High-throughput TCR beta sequencing covered peripheral CD8+ and CD4+ T cells. CD8+ and CD4+ T cells were negatively isolated; TEMRA cells were FACS-enriched.

Input material: CD4+ T cells from PBMCs. V usage is TRBV30 and J usage is TRBJ1-1; no definite D call. This TCR came from a human donor in good health. The CDR3 here is CAWTSEMNTEAFF. The DNA for the CDR3 is TGTGCCTGGACTTCAGAGATGAACACTGAAGCTTTCTTT.